This T cell receptor beta chain was captured in a study of vaccination and CD4 T cells after COVID-19. CDR1 and CDR2 (germline): SGHTA, FQGNSA. Deletions cut 2 bases from V and 7 bases from J, with 9 bases between. This CDR3 region has 13 residues. Cultured CD4+ T-cell DNA underwent Oncomine TCR Beta short-read sequencing. Investigators isolated genomic DNA from cultured CD4+ T cells. MiXCR was run by TCRdb on the PCR reads, yielding one entry per CDR3 protein. The sample comprises about 14,000 distinct CDR3 sequences, around 50% of which are singletons, and over 15% rests with the top ten. On this clonotype: Its antigen is not known.

Treatment of the sample: approximately 9-day PBMC culture with coronavirus spike peptide pools or control peptides (ViraFEST assay). The V and J genes are TRBV7-2 and TRBJ1-5; no reliable D call. Sequenced: CD4+ T cells from blood, cultured in vitro. This receptor was taken from a human donor who had recovered from COVID-19. Here the CDR3 reads CASSLFSDQPQHF. As DNA, the CDR3 is TGTGCCAGCAGCTTATTTAGCGACCAGCCCCAGCATTTT.